What follows are 18 T cell receptor beta chains derived from one specimen sequenced in a study of T cell responses to AZD1222 COVID-19 vaccine. Measured with immunoSEQ multiplex PCR; TCRdb has only the in-frame clones, and not every one. The sample records about 95,000 clones, around nine tenths being singletons. Specimen: peripheral blood, collected on day 0 of AZD1222 vaccination. The source of these receptors is an adult in good health.

The chain carries TRBV2 and TRBJ1-3; D is ambiguous. CDR1 and CDR2 (germline): SNHLY, FYNNEI. The V and J ends lost 10 bases and 3 bases respectively, with 7 bases between them. This CDR3 has 11 residues. CDR3 residues: CATKFGNTIYF. CDR3 nucleotides: TGTGCCACGAAATTTGGAAACACCATATATTTT.

The J gene is TRBJ2-7, the V gene TRBV10-2; the match to TRBD1 covers 8 bases. Losses at the gene ends were 6 bases for V and 7 bases for J; bases not matched to a gene: 11. The CDR3 runs to 14 residues. Germline CDR1 reads WSHSY; CDR2 reads SAAADI. The CDR3 protein is CASRPSGQGGEQYF. In DNA, the CDR3 is TGCGCCAGCAGACCATCCGGACAGGGTGGGGAGCAGTACTTC.

The chain is built from TRBV20-1 and TRBJ2-4; D remains ambiguous. Per germline, CDR1 DFQATT and CDR2 SNEGSKA (reference sequence). CDR3 length: 15 amino acids. V shed 3 bases and J shed 0 bases, with 12 bases lying between them. Here the CDR3 reads CSASEIQLAKNIQYF. CDR3 sequence (DNA): TGCAGTGCTAGTGAGATTCAACTAGCCAAAAACATTCAGTACTTC.

The V and J genes are TRBV10-3 and TRBJ1-6; 11 bases are a match to TRBD1. V shed 4 bases, J shed 1 base, and the junction held 3 bases outside the gene matches. Germline values: CDR1 ENHRY, CDR2 SYGVKD. CDR3 length: 17 residues. CDR3 DNA sequence: TGTGCCATCAGTGGAGGGGACAGGGGGTCCTATAATTCACCCCTCCACTTT. Encoded protein: CAISGGDRGSYNSPLHF.

In DNA form, the CDR3 reads TGTGCCAGCAGCTTAGGGCAGGGGATACGTAATTCACCCCTCCACTTT. It codes for CASSLGQGIRNSPLHF. The chain combines TRBV7-2 with TRBJ1-6; tentative D call: TRBD1 (6 bases). The germline V gene has CDR1 SGHTA and CDR2 FQGNSA. Trimming removed 1 base at V and 6 bases at J, with 13 bases between. The CDR3 loop spans 16 amino acids.

The CDR3 sequence: CASSPGLNTEAFF. CDR3 bases: TGTGCCAGCAGCCCGGGTCTGAACACTGAAGCTTTCTTT. J is TRBJ1-1 and V is TRBV7-8; D call uncertain. Germline V lookup: CDR1 SGHVS, CDR2 FQNEAQ. V was cut by 5 bases and J by 0 bases, with 7 bases left in between. CDR3 length: 13 amino acids. The whole variable domain, remainder taken from reference TRBV7-8 and TRBJ1-1, is GAGVSQSPRYKVAKRGQDVALRCDPISGHVSLFWYQQALGQGPEFLTYFQNEAQLDKSGLPSDRFFAERPEGSVSTLKIQRTQQEDSAVYLCASSPGLNTEAFFGQGTRLTVV.

The table lists this clone with a count of one. The genes are TRBV7-2 and TRBJ1-6; D not certain. Per germline, CDR1 SGHTA and CDR2 FQGNSA. Trimming left V 6 bases short and J 7 bases short, with 7 bases between. The CDR3 is made up of 12 amino acids. DNA for the CDR3: TGTGCCAGCAGGGGCCCCAATTCACCCCTCCACTTT. Translating it yields CASRGPNSPLHF.

The gene calls are TRBV2 and TRBJ2-2, with TRBD1 matching over 7 bases. With 6 bases clipped from V and 5 bases from J, the junction kept 6 bases outside the gene matches. Per germline, CDR1 SNHLY and CDR2 FYNNEI. The length of the CDR3 is 14 residues. CDR3 loop: CASSSGQRTGELFF. DNA for the CDR3: TGTGCCAGCAGCTCGGGACAGAGAACCGGGGAGCTGTTTTTT.

The chain employs TRBV5-1 and TRBJ2-1, with 9 bases matching TRBD2. CDR1 and CDR2 (germline): SGHRS, YFSETQ. The CDR3 loop spans 15 amino acids. After removal of 5 bases from V and 5 bases from J, the junction contained 8 bases not matched to a gene. CDR3 loop: CASREGLARNNEQFF. The CDR3 DNA reads TGCGCCAGCAGGGAGGGACTAGCAAGAAACAATGAGCAGTTCTTC.

This chain's CDR3 is CASSQDPSGGSNEQFF. The CDR3 region has the DNA TGTGCCAGCAGCCAAGATCCTAGCGGGGGGTCCAATGAGCAGTTCTTC. The rearrangement links TRBV3-1 (or the pseudogene TRBV3-2) to TRBJ2-1; 11 bases fit TRBD2. Germline CDR1 is LGHDT and CDR2 is YNNKEL (reference sequence). J lost 6 bases, V lost 0 bases, and 4 bases had no gene match. CDR3 length equals 16 residues.

The chain carries TRBV4-1 and TRBJ2-1, with 9 bases matching TRBD1. The V gene's germline CDR1 is MGHRA and CDR2 YSYEKL. This CDR3 is built from 15 residues. Germline trimming cut 2 bases from V and 5 bases from J; bases unmatched to any gene: 4. The CDR3 reads CASSQPGQGHNEQFF. CDR3 DNA sequence: TGCGCCAGCAGCCAACCGGGACAGGGCCACAATGAGCAGTTCTTC.

J is TRBJ1-2 and V is TRBV29-1; 8 nucleotides align to TRBD1. Trimming at V came to 3 bases and at J to 1 base, leaving 4 bases not matched to a gene. CDR3 length: 14 amino acids. CDR1 and CDR2 from the germline V gene are SQVTM and ANQGSEA. CDR3 DNA: TGCAGCGTTGAGGGACAGGAAAGTAACTATGGCTACACCTTC. It codes for CSVEGQESNYGYTF.

The rearrangement joins TRBV7-8 to TRBJ1-5, with unresolved D. This CDR3 spans 17 amino acids. The germline V gene has CDR1 SGHVS and CDR2 FQNEAQ. Between the trimmed V and J ends, which lost 7 bases and 5 bases, there was a span of 24 bases. The DNA for the CDR3 is TGTGCCAGCACGCCCGGGGTCAGAGGCGGGCCGTATCAGCCCCAGCATTTT. Translation: CASTPGVRGGPYQPQHF.

The chain links TRBV5-4 to TRBJ2-2; D might be TRBD2 (5 bases). This CDR3 region has 14 residues. Germline V gene data show CDR1 as SGHNT and CDR2 as YYREEE (reference sequence). With 3 bases removed from V and 3 bases from J, the gap between germline ends came to 9 bases. CDR3 protein: CASSSTIHTGELFF. DNA of the CDR3: TGTGCCAGCAGCTCGACTATCCACACCGGGGAGCTGTTTTTT.

This chain uses TRBV4-2 with TRBJ1-5, with D possibly being TRBD1 (6 bases). Germline V gene data show CDR1 as LGHNA and CDR2 as YNFKEQ. V lost 1 base and J 3 bases, leaving 16 bases between the germline ends. CDR3 length equals 17 residues. The CDR3 coding sequence is TGTGCCAGCAGCCAAGCTCATAGGGGGGGAGACAATCAGCCCCAGCATTTT. This encodes CASSQAHRGGDNQPQHF.

The chain couples TRBV10-1 to TRBJ2-7, with D unclear. This CDR3 contains 12 residues. Germline assignment: CDR1 WNHNN and CDR2 SYGVQD (reference sequence). V gave up 7 bases and J gave up 2 bases, with 9 bases separating them. The CDR3 loop reads CASTEATYEQYF. The CDR3 DNA follows: TGCGCCAGCACCGAGGCGACCTACGAGCAGTACTTC.

This chain uses TRBV28 with TRBJ1-6, with D possibly matching TRBD1 (5 bases). With 5 bases removed from V and 6 bases from J, the gap between germline ends came to 14 bases. CDR1 and CDR2 from the germline V gene are MDHEN and SYDVKM. The CDR3 is made up of 15 amino acids. CDR3 residues: CASSRGGLANSPLHF. The CDR3 DNA is TGTGCCAGCAGTAGGGGAGGGCTGGCTAATTCACCCCTCCACTTT.

CDR3 sequence (DNA): TGTGCCAGCAGGCGCACTGGGACGGACTATGGCTACACCTTC. It encodes CASRRTGTDYGYTF. This chain links TRBV7-9 with TRBJ1-2; tentatively, D is TRBD1 (5 bases). Germline V gives CDR1 SEHNR, CDR2 FQNEAQ (reference sequence). The CDR3 extends over 14 amino acids. V lost 6 bases to trimming and J lost 3 bases, with 14 bases between them.